This TCR beta chain is drawn from a study of cytomegalovirus exposure and HLA in healthy donors. PCR primers comprised 60 Vbeta and 13 Jbeta primers. Method: immunoSEQ multiplex PCR; TCRdb's copy keeps in-frame clones and lacks some. The table records roughly 100,000 clones, around 64% of them present only once. The CDR3 is 14 residues long. The V gene lost 2 bases and the J gene lost 4 bases, with 11 bases spanning the gap. The germline CDR1 and CDR2 sequences are SGHVS and FNYEAQ. The sample consisted of PBMCs. The rearrangement uses TRBV7-6 and TRBJ1-2; a possible D gene is TRBD1 (6 bases). The origin of this receptor is a man between 60 and 75 years old in good health and CMV-seronegative. CDR3 sequence (DNA): TGTGCCAGCAGCTTAAACAGGGACCTCTATGGCTACACCTTC. Residues: CASSLNRDLYGYTF.